The T cell receptor beta chain described here comes from a study of regulatory dendritic cells for organ transplantation (dated by TCRdb to 2016 to 2017). For context, the study as a whole: TCRbeta repertoires were sequenced from sorted naive and memory CD4+ and CD8+ T cells before and after allostimulation with regulatory or mature dendritic cells. General findings and caveats noted by the study authors: Only two subjects were sequenced, and considerable between-individual heterogeneity in the alloreactive memory CD8+ T cell pool was noted by the authors. Allostimulation expanded memory CD8+ clones in both subjects, but regulatory dendritic cells appeared to induce more limited expansion than mature dendritic cells. Of the resting subsets, the one holding the most alloreactive TCR clonotypes was memory CD8+ T cells. Repertoires were highly diverse in naive CD4+ and CD8+ T cells, less diverse in memory cells, and most oligoclonal in memory CD8+ cells.

Concerning this clone: The target of this receptor is not known. No base quality information exists; no much larger clone differs at one position.

The TCRbeta CDR3 regions were amplified in a multiplexed two-step PCR with Vbeta-specific forward primers and Jbeta-specific reverse primers. Through the immunoSEQ service, the TCRbeta libraries were run on an Illumina instrument for sequencing. Turning to the authors' computational methods: IMGT annotation was used to assign V, D and J genes, and synthetic CDR3 analogues were used to correct the counts for multiplex PCR bias. In the immunoSEQ Analyzer, repertoire clonality was calculated as one minus the normalized Shannon entropy. Clonal expansion was defined by Fisher's exact test with Benjamini-Hochberg false discovery rate control, using two-tailed P<0.01. The immuneACCESS repertoire file appears here via TCRdb, limited to in-frame rearrangements. These files lack a portion of the clones; in checked studies, under half of the deficit traces to unresolved V genes, and the cause of the others is not known. V and J calls and clone size are those listed in that table; D and trimming were worked out from the DNA. The table for this sample lists some 40,000 clones; 90% to 95% of them were counted only once. The biggest ten clones account for over 0.1% of the sample.

Measured from the cysteine to the phenylalanine, the CDR3 is 12 residues long. Only the CDR3 region is kept as DNA, spanning 36 bases read in frame from base 1. V gives up 3 bases and J gives up 7 bases, and the segment between their germline ends measures 10 bases. Via the germline V gene, CDR1 is SGDLS and CDR2 YYNGEE. Naive T cells were sorted as CD45RA+ and memory T cells as CD45RO+ CD4+ or CD8+ cells by FACS. A couple of healthy control subjects provided the T cells used for TCR sequencing. Unstimulated sorted T cell subsets were used as baseline controls for the mixed lymphocyte reactions. The Qiagen DNeasy Blood & Tissue Kit was used to extract genomic DNA.

Here the chain combines TRBV9 and TRBJ1-1; the D gene remains uncertain. The sample comprised naive CD8+ T cells from blood. Interpreted using the paper, the cell subset or site label stands for: CD45RA+ naive T cells. This TCR was sampled from a human donor in good health. The CDR3 loop reads CASSDIDGEAFF. The sequenced DNA is TGTGCCAGCAGCGATATTGACGGTGAAGCTTTCTTT. Supplemented by the reference TRBV9 and TRBJ1-1 proteins around the CDR3, the complete variable domain is DSGVTQTPKHLITATGQRVTLRCSPRSGDLSVYWYQQSLDQGLQFLIQYYNGEERAKGNILERFSAQQFPDLHSELNLSSLELGDSALYFCASSDIDGEAFFGQGTRLTVV.